This entry lists 10 T cell receptor beta chains sequenced from one sample in a study of T cell repertoires in cytomegalovirus infection (dated by TCRdb to about 2019). Reads for this sample came from an Illumina HiSeq 1500. TCRdb applied fastp at Q25 and MiXCR to the public reads, then kept only in-frame beta chains. Here each entry gathers all rows of one CDR3 protein and keeps the most common genes and DNA. This sample has roughly 320,000 distinct CDR3 sequences in its table, and over 7.5% of those were observed once. The ten largest clones represent 4.3% of the sample. Sequencing was performed on PBMCs. These receptors originate from a human donor in good health (CMV status not recorded). Some clones in this sample may be carry-over from other donors' samples.

In this sample, this clonotype turned up many times. The chain has TRBV7-2 and TRBJ2-5; D is uncertain. The germline V and J ends were trimmed by 2 bases and 1 base, with 5 bases remaining between them. The CDR3 has 13 residues. Germline-derived CDR1 and CDR2 are SGHTA and FQGNSA. The chain's CDR3 is CASSLTPQETQYF. As DNA, the CDR3 is TGTGCCAGCAGCTTAACTCCCCAAGAGACCCAGTACTTC.

The table lists this clonotype with a few counts. The chain has TRBV12-3 or TRBV12-4 and TRBJ1-1; 11 nucleotides align to TRBD1. The CDR3 is 14 residues long. Trimming took 6 bases from V and 4 from J; bases not matched to a gene: 4. In DNA, the CDR3 is TGTGCCAGCAGGTACGGGACAGGGGGCACTGAAGCTTTCTTT. Its translation: CASRYGTGGTEAFF.

This chain links TRBV29-1 with TRBJ2-5; D perhaps matches TRBD2 (6 bases). Germline CDR1 and CDR2: SQVTM and ANQGSEA. The V gene lost 8 bases and the J gene lost 7 bases, with 17 bases spanning the gap. CDR3 size: 12 residues. Here the CDR3 reads CSLSQTEGTQYF. The CDR3 DNA sequence: TGCAGCTTGAGCCAAACGGAGGGGACCCAGTACTTC.

This clonotype was detected a few times. The chain recombines TRBV12-3 or TRBV12-4 with TRBJ1-5; D gene uncertain. This CDR3 region has 15 residues. V lost 7 bases to trimming and J lost 2 bases, with 15 bases between them. The CDR3 coding sequence is TGTGCCAGCACTTTGAGGAGTTCCGGCAATCAGCCCCAGCATTTT. Protein sequence: CASTLRSSGNQPQHF.

This clonotype turned up a few times. CDR3 residues: CASSPLAGTDYYGYTF. For the CDR3, the DNA is TGTGCCAGCTCACCACTCGCGGGGACAGACTACTATGGCTACACCTTC. This rearrangement joins TRBV18 to TRBJ1-2, with 7 bases that match TRBD1. Germline V gives CDR1 KGHSH, CDR2 LQKENI. The CDR3 is 16 amino acids. With 1 base clipped from V and 3 bases from J, the junction kept 8 bases outside the gene matches.

With respect to this clonotype: A much bigger clone sits one base away, suggesting this may be a read error. The CDR3 ends on some other residue instead of the conserved phenylalanine or tryptophan, so this is likely a read error. The rearrangement links TRBV19 to TRBJ1-5, with D perhaps matching TRBD1 (5 bases). The CDR3 extends over 15 amino acids. CDR1 and CDR2 (germline): LNHDA, SQIVND (reference sequence). The V and J ends lost 1 base and 4 bases respectively, with 11 bases between them. CDR3 loop: CASSIVGRVNQPQHL. CDR3 DNA: TGTGCCAGTAGTATAGTTGGCAGGGTGAATCAGCCCCAGCATCTT.

This clonotype appeared a few times. The chain has TRBV5-6 and TRBJ2-1; 8 bases fit TRBD2. CDR1 and CDR2 (germline): SGHDT, YYEEEE. With V trimmed by 1 base and J by 4 bases, 7 bases remained unmatched. The CDR3 runs 16 residues. The CDR3 protein is CASSLQASGWYNEQFF. CDR3 coding DNA: TGTGCCAGCAGCTTGCAGGCTAGCGGGTGGTACAATGAGCAGTTCTTC.

This clonotype showed up just a few times. This chain joins TRBV7-2 and TRBJ1-1; 8 bases fit TRBD1. Trimming cost V 1 base and J 6 bases; bases outside gene matches: 4. CDR3 length equals 14 residues. The germline gives CDR1 SGHTA, CDR2 FQGNSA. The CDR3 coding sequence is TGTGCCAGCAGCTTAGTACAGGGGGGGCCTGAAGCTTTCTTT. As protein: CASSLVQGGPEAFF.

Ten or more counts support this clonotype. The chain combines TRBV3-1 with TRBJ2-7, with D tentatively TRBD2 (6 bases). Deletions cut 8 bases from V and 3 bases from J, with 20 bases between. Germline CDR1 and CDR2: LGHDT and YNNKEL (reference sequence). The CDR3 runs to 15 residues. The CDR3 loop reads CASRRAGSTVYEQYF. The CDR3 region has the DNA TGTGCCAGCCGAAGGGCCGGGAGCACCGTCTACGAGCAGTACTTC.

This clonotype was seen a few times. The chain couples TRBV28 to TRBJ1-2; D is unclear. Germline V gene lookup returns CDR1 MDHEN and CDR2 SYDVKM. Trimming pared 2 bases from V and 4 bases from J, leaving 5 bases between. The CDR3 has 12 residues. The CDR3 reads CASSLPRYGYTF. In nucleotides, the CDR3 is TGTGCCAGCAGTTTACCGCGCTATGGCTACACCTTC.